This T cell receptor (beta chain) was observed in a study of Graves' ophthalmopathy and Graves' hyperthyroidism. Study background: Samples of peripheral blood were obtained at initial diagnosis, prior to treatment of any kind.

Trimming removed 1 base at V and 0 bases at J, with 6 bases between. CDR3 size: 14 residues. Germline assignment: CDR1 LGHDT and CDR2 YNNKEL (reference sequence). Exclusion covered patients with other autoimmune diseases or uncontrolled infections (as well as pregnancy or lactation). Fresh peripheral blood, around 9.8 ml, was the PBMC source. The authors amplified TCR beta CDR3 regions, and they did so from RNA transcripts for repertoire sequencing. Second-round multiplex PCR came after first-round RT-PCR with HTBI primers. TCRdb redid the calling of the multiplex PCR reads with MiXCR, one entry per CDR3 protein. The repertoire consists of about 740,000 distinct CDR3 sequences, with around 40% occurring once and the leading ten covering approximately 46%.

The sequence was collected from an adult man with Graves' ophthalmopathy. Sequenced sample: peripheral blood. The gene calls are TRBV3-1 and TRBJ1-2; no definite D call. The CDR3 reads CASSQGVSNYGYTF. CDR3 nucleotide sequence: TGTGCCAGCAGCCAAGGCGTATCTAACTATGGCTACACCTTC.